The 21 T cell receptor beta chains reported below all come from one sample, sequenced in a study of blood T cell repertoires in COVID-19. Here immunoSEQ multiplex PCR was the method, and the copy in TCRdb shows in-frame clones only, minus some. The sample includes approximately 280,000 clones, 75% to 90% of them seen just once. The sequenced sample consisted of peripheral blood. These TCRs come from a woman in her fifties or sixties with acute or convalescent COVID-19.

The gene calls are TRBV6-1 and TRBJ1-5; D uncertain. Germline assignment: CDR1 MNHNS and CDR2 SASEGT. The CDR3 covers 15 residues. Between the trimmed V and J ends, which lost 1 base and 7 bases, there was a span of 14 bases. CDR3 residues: CASSEGGMGYQPQHF. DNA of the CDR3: TGTGCCAGCAGTGAAGGAGGAATGGGTTACCAGCCCCAGCATTTT.

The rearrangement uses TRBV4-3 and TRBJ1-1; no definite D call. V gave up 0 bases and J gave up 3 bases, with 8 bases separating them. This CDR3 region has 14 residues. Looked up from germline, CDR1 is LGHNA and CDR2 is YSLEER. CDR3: CASSQDLRDTEAFF. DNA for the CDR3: TGCGCCAGCAGCCAAGATCTGAGGGACACTGAAGCTTTCTTT.

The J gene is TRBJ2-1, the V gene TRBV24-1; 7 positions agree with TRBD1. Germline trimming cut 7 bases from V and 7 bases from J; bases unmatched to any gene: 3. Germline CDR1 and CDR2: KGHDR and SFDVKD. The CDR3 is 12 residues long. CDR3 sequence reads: CATSSGGNEQFF. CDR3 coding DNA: TGTGCCACCAGCTCAGGGGGTAATGAGCAGTTCTTC.

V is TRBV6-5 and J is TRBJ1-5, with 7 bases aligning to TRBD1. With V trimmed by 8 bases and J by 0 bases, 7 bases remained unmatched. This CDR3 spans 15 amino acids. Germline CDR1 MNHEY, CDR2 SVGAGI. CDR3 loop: CASGRGAFSNQPQHF. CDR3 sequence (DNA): TGTGCCAGCGGCAGGGGGGCCTTTAGCAATCAGCCCCAGCATTTT.

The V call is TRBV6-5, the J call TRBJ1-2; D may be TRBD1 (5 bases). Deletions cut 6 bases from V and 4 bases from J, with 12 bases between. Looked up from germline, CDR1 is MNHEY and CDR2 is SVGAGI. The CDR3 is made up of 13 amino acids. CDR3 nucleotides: TGTGCCAGCAGCCGTGCAGGGCGCTATGGCTACACCTTC. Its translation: CASSRAGRYGYTF.

The CDR3 protein is CATSMQGQAGELFF. The CDR3 DNA is TGTGCCACCAGCATGCAGGGGCAGGCCGGGGAGCTGTTTTTT. The rearrangement joins TRBV15 to TRBJ2-2; D is possibly TRBD1 (6 bases). This CDR3 comprises 14 residues. V was trimmed by 4 bases and J by 6 bases, leaving 12 bases between them. CDR1 and CDR2 (germline): LNHNV, YYDKDF (reference sequence). The variable domain in full, completed from reference TRBV15 and TRBJ2-2, reads DAMVIQNPRYQVTQFGKPVTLSCSQTLNHNVMYWYQQKSSQAPKLLFHYYDKDFNNEADTPDNFQSRRPNTSFCFLDIRSPGLGDTAMYLCATSMQGQAGELFFGEGSRLTVL.

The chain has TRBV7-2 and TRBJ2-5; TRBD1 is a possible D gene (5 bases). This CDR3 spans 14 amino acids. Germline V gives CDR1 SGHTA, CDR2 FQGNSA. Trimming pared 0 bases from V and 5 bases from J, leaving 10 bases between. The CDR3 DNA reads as TGTGCCAGCAGCTTAGCGCAGGGTCGGGAGACCCAGTACTTC. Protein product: CASSLAQGRETQYF.

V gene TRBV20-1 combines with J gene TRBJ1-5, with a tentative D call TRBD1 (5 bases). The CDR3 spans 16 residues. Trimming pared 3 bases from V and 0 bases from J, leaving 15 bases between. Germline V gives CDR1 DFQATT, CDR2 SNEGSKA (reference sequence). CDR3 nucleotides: TGCAGTGCTAGTGGGGATAGGGGCTATAGCAATCAGCCCCAGCATTTT. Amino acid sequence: CSASGDRGYSNQPQHF.

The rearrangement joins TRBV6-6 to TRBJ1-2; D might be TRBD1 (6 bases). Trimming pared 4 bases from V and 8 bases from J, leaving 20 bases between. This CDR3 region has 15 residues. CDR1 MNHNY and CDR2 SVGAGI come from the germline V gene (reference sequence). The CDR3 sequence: CASSFPGTRAQGYTF. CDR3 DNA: TGTGCCAGCAGTTTCCCCGGGACAAGAGCGCAGGGCTACACCTTC.

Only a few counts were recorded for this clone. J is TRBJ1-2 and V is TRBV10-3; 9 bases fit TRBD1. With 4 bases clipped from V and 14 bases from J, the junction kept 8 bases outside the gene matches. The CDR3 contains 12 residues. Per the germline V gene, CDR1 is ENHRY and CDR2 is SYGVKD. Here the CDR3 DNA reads TGTGCCATCAGTGGGGACAGGGAGGCTTGGACCTTC. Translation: CAISGDREAWTF.

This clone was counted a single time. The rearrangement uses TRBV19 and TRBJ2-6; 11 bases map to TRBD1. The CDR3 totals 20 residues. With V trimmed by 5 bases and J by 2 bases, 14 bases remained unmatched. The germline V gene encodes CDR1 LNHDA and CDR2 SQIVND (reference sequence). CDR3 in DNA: TGTGCCAGTAGTCCCGGCATGGCGGGACAGGGGGTACCTGGGGCCAACGTCCTGACTTTC. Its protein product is CASSPGMAGQGVPGANVLTF.

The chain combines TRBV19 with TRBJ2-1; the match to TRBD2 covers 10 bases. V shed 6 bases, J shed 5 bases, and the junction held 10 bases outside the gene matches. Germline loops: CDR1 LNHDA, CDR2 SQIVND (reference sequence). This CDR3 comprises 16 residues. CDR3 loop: CASRNIQLAGDNEQFF. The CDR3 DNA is TGTGCCAGTAGAAATATACAGCTAGCGGGGGACAATGAGCAGTTCTTC.

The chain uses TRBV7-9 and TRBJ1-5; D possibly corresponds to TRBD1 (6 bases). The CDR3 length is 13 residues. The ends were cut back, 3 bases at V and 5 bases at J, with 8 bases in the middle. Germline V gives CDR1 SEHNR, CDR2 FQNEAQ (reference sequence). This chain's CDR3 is CASSLKGDQPQHF. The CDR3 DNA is TGTGCCAGCAGCTTGAAGGGGGATCAGCCCCAGCATTTT.

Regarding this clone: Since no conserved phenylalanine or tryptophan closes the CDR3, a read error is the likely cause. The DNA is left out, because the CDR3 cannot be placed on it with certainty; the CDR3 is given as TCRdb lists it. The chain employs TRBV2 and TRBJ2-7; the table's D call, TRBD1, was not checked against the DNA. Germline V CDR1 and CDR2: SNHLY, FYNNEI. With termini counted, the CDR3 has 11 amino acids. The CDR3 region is CASSVDRVPLI.

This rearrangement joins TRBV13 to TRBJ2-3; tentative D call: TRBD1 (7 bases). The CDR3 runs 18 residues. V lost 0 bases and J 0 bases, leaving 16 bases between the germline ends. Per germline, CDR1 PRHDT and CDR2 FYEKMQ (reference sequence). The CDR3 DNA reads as TGTGCCAGCAGCTTAGGGGCAGGGGGACTGATCAGCACAGATACGCAGTATTTT. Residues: CASSLGAGGLISTDTQYF.

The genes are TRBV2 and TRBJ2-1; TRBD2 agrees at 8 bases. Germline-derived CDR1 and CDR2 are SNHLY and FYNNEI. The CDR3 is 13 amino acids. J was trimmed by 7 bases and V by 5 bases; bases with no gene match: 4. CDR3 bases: TGTGCCAGCAGTTTGGGACTAGTAAATGAGCAGTTCTTC. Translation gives CASSLGLVNEQFF.

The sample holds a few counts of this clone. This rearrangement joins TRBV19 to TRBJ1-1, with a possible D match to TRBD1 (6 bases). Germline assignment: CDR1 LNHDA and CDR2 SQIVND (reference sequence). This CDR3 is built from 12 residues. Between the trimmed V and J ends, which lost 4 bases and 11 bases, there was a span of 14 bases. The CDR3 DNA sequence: TGTGCCAGTAGTACTCCAGGGGCACGGGCTTTCTTT. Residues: CASSTPGARAFF.

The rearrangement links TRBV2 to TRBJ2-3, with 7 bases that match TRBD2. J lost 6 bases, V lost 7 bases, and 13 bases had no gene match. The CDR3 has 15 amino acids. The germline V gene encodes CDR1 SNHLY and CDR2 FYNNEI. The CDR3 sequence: CASTSGTIVLDTQYF. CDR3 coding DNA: TGTGCCAGCACCAGCGGGACTATCGTCTTGGATACGCAGTATTTT.

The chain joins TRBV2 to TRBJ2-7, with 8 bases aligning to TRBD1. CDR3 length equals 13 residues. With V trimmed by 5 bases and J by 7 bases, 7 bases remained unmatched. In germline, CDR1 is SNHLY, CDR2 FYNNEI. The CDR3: CASSLQGVYEQYF. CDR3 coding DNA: TGTGCCAGCAGTCTACAGGGGGTATATGAGCAGTACTTC.

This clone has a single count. This chain's CDR3 is CASSLRQATEAFF. CDR3 nucleotides: TGTGCCAGCAGTCTTCGCCAGGCCACTGAAGCTTTCTTT. This sequence joins TRBV11-2 and TRBJ1-1; D gene uncertain. Germline CDR1 SGHAT, CDR2 FQNNGV. CDR3 length equals 13 residues. Trimming removed 6 bases at V and 4 bases at J, with 12 bases between.

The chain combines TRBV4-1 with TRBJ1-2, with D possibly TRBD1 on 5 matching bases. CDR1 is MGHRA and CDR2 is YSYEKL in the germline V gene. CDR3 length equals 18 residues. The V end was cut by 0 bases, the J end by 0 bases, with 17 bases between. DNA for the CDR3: TGCGCCAGCAGCCAAGAGGGGGGTGACAGTTTAGCTAACTATGGCTACACCTTC. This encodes CASSQEGGDSLANYGYTF.